This TCR beta chain came from a study of blood T cell repertoires in COVID-19. Across the study: Researchers got acute and convalescent COVID-19 samples from the United States, Italy and Spain. The analysed material was cDNA or gDNA that came from T cells, B-cell-depleted T cells, or PBMCs.

Study processing details: Researchers report that nucleated cell counts were estimated from reference gene primer amplification. The method was immunoSEQ multiplex PCR; TCRdb's version includes in-frame clones alone and lacks a portion of them. From that table come the V and J calls and clone size; the DNA was used to work out D and trimming. The sample holds approximately 130,000 clones, roughly 71% seen once. A few counts support this clone. Germline-derived CDR1 and CDR2 are DFQATT and SNEGSKA (reference sequence). Trimming stripped 4 bases from V and 7 bases from J, with 10 bases between. CDR3 length: 11 residues.

The chain employs TRBV20-1 and TRBJ1-2; D remains ambiguous. The sequence was obtained from a man aged 80 or over with acute or convalescent COVID-19. Sequencing was done on a sample of peripheral blood. CDR3 protein: CSAKHPGGYTF. CDR3 bases: TGCAGTGCTAAGCACCCGGGTGGCTACACCTTC.